These 22 T cell receptor beta chains came from one sample sequenced in a study of T-cell memory formation after mild COVID-19. From the 5' RACE reads, TCRdb called clonotypes with MiXCR, one entry per CDR3 protein. This sample has 300,000 to 350,000 distinct CDR3 sequences; roughly 15% occur once, and the top ten carry about 24%. Sequenced: PBMCs or a T cell subset sorted from them (not recorded which). These receptors were obtained from a man between 18 and 35 years old who had mild COVID-19 (a few samples of this study predate the infection). Cell type and time point are not known.

The chain links TRBV3-1 to TRBJ1-2; D remains ambiguous. CDR3 size: 15 residues. Germline V gives CDR1 LGHDT, CDR2 YNNKEL (reference sequence). The V end was cut by 0 bases, the J end by 2 bases, with 10 bases between. CDR3 DNA: TGTGCCAGCAGCCAAGAAAGGGTGGAGAACTATGGCTACACCTTC. Translation gives CASSQERVENYGYTF.

The rearrangement joins TRBV12-3 or TRBV12-4 to TRBJ2-1, with TRBD1 matching 8 bases. The V gene end was trimmed by 5 bases and the J gene end by 9 bases; junction bases not matched to a gene: 9. The CDR3 extends over 14 amino acids. Here the CDR3 DNA reads TGTGCCAGCAGTCTCACCTACAGGGGGGTTGAGCAGTTCTTC. This codes for CASSLTYRGVEQFF.

The chain has TRBV24-1 and TRBJ2-3; D remains ambiguous. Trimming left V 5 bases short and J 4 bases short, with 6 bases between. The CDR3 loop spans 12 amino acids. Looked up from germline, CDR1 is KGHDR and CDR2 is SFDVKD. The CDR3 DNA follows: TGTGCCACCAGTGGCCAGGCAGATACGCAGTATTTT. Translating it yields CATSGQADTQYF.

The chain uses TRBV25-1 and TRBJ1-2; D is undetermined. The length of the CDR3 is 13 residues. Trimming removed 7 bases at V and 4 bases at J, with 13 bases between. Germline loops: CDR1 MGHDK, CDR2 SYGVNS. CDR3 residues: CASNRAGAYGYTF. CDR3 nucleotides: TGTGCCAGCAACCGGGCGGGAGCCTATGGCTACACCTTC.

This clonotype was picked up a small number of times. The V call is TRBV7-6, the J call TRBJ2-5; D ambiguous. Germline values: CDR1 SGHVS, CDR2 FNYEAQ. The CDR3 contains 15 residues. The V and J ends lost 0 bases and 5 bases respectively, with 13 bases between them. This chain's CDR3 is CASSLARMDGETQYF. The CDR3, as DNA: TGTGCCAGCAGCTTAGCCCGGATGGACGGGGAGACCCAGTACTTC.

J is TRBJ2-5 and V is TRBV12-3 or TRBV12-4; D uncertain. There are 14 residues in the CDR3. V was cut by 6 bases and J by 5 bases, with 16 bases left in between. The CDR3: CASSRTPTGETQYF. CDR3 in DNA: TGTGCCAGCAGCCGCACCCCCACCGGGGAGACCCAGTACTTC.

V gene TRBV9 combines with J gene TRBJ2-3, with D hard to call. Deletions cut 0 bases from V and 2 bases from J, with 7 bases between. Germline CDR1 is SGDLS and CDR2 is YYNGEE. This CDR3 region has 14 residues. This chain's CDR3 is CASSVARLTDTQYF. The CDR3 coding sequence is TGTGCCAGCAGCGTAGCCAGACTCACAGATACGCAGTATTTT.

V gene TRBV7-9 combines with J gene TRBJ2-1; the match to TRBD2 covers 15 bases. There are 16 residues in the CDR3. In germline, CDR1 is SEHNR, CDR2 FQNEAQ (reference sequence). Trimming took 4 bases from V and 8 from J; bases not matched to a gene: 6. The DNA of the CDR3 is TGTGCCAGCAGCTCCGGACTAGCGGGGGGGCAGGATGAGCAGTTCTTC. This encodes CASSSGLAGGQDEQFF.

This clonotype was observed a few times. The chain has TRBV2 and TRBJ1-1; 11 bases match TRBD1. The CDR3 contains 14 residues. The germline V gene has CDR1 SNHLY and CDR2 FYNNEI. With 6 bases clipped from V and 6 bases from J, the junction kept 6 bases outside the gene matches. The CDR3 sequence is CASSAGQGGPEAFF. Written as DNA, the CDR3 is TGTGCCAGCAGCGCGGGACAGGGGGGACCTGAAGCTTTCTTT.

This clonotype was recorded many times. The chain links TRBV5-1 to TRBJ2-1; TRBD1 agrees at 9 bases. J was trimmed by 1 base and V by 4 bases; bases with no gene match: 3. Germline V gene sequence: CDR1 SGHRS, CDR2 YFSETQ. The CDR3 consists of 15 residues. CDR3 sequence reads: CASSLDRGSYNEQFF. CDR3 DNA sequence: TGCGCCAGCAGCCTAGACAGGGGGTCCTACAATGAGCAGTTCTTC.

This clonotype was counted only a few times. The rearrangement links TRBV11-3 to TRBJ2-3; D perhaps matches TRBD1 (6 bases). The CDR3 loop spans 15 amino acids. CDR1 SGHNT and CDR2 YENEEA come from the germline V gene. Trimming removed 5 bases from V and 2 bases from J, with 14 bases in between. The CDR3 loop is CASSPGGRITDTQYF. The DNA for the CDR3 is TGTGCCAGCAGCCCTGGGGGCCGAATCACAGATACGCAGTATTTT.

This clonotype was seen a few times. CDR3 protein: CASSFRGRSTDTQYF. CDR3 DNA: TGCGCCAGCAGCTTCAGGGGGCGAAGCACAGATACGCAGTATTTT. The V call is TRBV4-3, the J call TRBJ2-3; TRBD1 aligns across 8 bases. This CDR3 contains 15 residues. Germline CDR1 reads LGHNA; CDR2 reads YSLEER. V shed 5 bases and J 0 bases; nucleotides not matched to a gene: 4.

The chain recombines TRBV7-9 with TRBJ2-7; TRBD2 aligns across 9 bases. The CDR3 extends over 16 amino acids. In germline, CDR1 is SEHNR, CDR2 FQNEAQ (reference sequence). After removal of 5 bases from V and 0 bases from J, the junction contained 8 bases not matched to a gene. The DNA of the CDR3 is TGTGCCAGCAGCGTATGGGGACTAGCCAGCTCCTACGAGCAGTACTTC. Translating gives CASSVWGLASSYEQYF.

The rearrangement uses TRBV10-3 and TRBJ2-5; 9 bases are shared with TRBD1. The CDR3 runs 13 residues. Germline V CDR1 and CDR2: ENHRY, SYGVKD. V lost 6 bases to trimming and J lost 1 base; unmatched junction nucleotides: 0. The CDR3 loop is CAIRTGGQETQYF. DNA for the CDR3: TGTGCCATCAGGACAGGGGGCCAAGAGACCCAGTACTTC.

This clonotype was counted only a few times. This chain uses TRBV23-1 with TRBJ2-5; D uncertain. TRBV23-1 has ORF status, its function being uncertain. Trimming left V 0 bases short and J 5 bases short, with 16 bases between. This CDR3 has 16 residues. The CDR3 coding sequence is TGCGCCAGCAGTCAATCCTCGACGGAACCCCCGGAGACCCAGTACTTC. Its translation: CASSQSSTEPPETQYF.

This clonotype was detected many times. The CDR3 protein is CASSFSSFTFDGYTF. The CDR3 DNA reads TGCGCCAGCAGCTTCTCCTCGTTCACTTTCGATGGCTACACCTTC. The chain combines TRBV5-1 with TRBJ1-2; D ambiguous. The germline V gene has CDR1 SGHRS and CDR2 YFSETQ. The CDR3 contains 15 residues. V lost 2 bases to trimming and J lost 6 bases, with 17 bases between them. The entire variable domain, with the rest obtained from reference TRBV5-1 and TRBJ1-2, is as follows: KAGVTQTPRYLIKTRGQQVTLSCSPISGHRSVSWYQQTPGQGLQFLFEYFSETQRNKGNFPGRFSGRQFSNSRSEMNVSTLELGDSALYLCASSFSSFTFDGYTFGSGTRLTVV.

The chain employs TRBV30 and TRBJ2-7; either TRBD1 or TRBD2 may fit D (5 bases each). The CDR3 covers 11 residues. Trimming pared 0 bases from V and 7 bases from J, leaving 7 bases between. Per germline, CDR1 GTSNPN and CDR2 SVGIG (reference sequence). CDR3 loop: CAWSVWGEQYF. CDR3 sequence (DNA): TGTGCCTGGAGTGTATGGGGGGAGCAGTACTTC.

J is TRBJ1-1 and V is TRBV10-3; D possibly corresponds to TRBD1 (5 bases). This CDR3 has 13 residues. Germline lookup yields CDR1 ENHRY and CDR2 SYGVKD. V lost 6 bases and J 2 bases, leaving 10 bases between the germline ends. CDR3 sequence (DNA): TGTGCCATCAGAACAGGTGGAAACACTGAAGCTTTCTTT. It codes for CAIRTGGNTEAFF.

This clonotype showed up just a few times. CDR3 in amino acids: CASSYRATGELFF. The CDR3, as DNA: TGTGCCAGCAGTTACAGGGCCACCGGGGAGCTGTTTTTT. The V and J genes are TRBV12-3 or TRBV12-4 and TRBJ2-2, with D perhaps matching TRBD1 (6 bases). V shed 4 bases and J shed 4 bases, with 7 bases lying between them. This CDR3 region has 13 residues.

This clonotype occurred a few times. The chain carries TRBV20-1 and TRBJ1-1; D gene uncertain. V shed 1 base and J shed 0 bases, with 12 bases lying between them. This CDR3 contains 15 residues. Looked up from germline, CDR1 is DFQATT and CDR2 is SNEGSKA (reference sequence). The DNA of the CDR3 is TGCAGTGCTAGAGCCCATTTAGGGCTGAACACTGAAGCTTTCTTT. Its protein product is CSARAHLGLNTEAFF.

This clonotype was counted a single time. The chain joins TRBV2 to TRBJ1-2; perhaps TRBD1 as D (5 bases). The CDR3 loop spans 15 amino acids. Per the germline V gene, CDR1 is SNHLY and CDR2 is FYNNEI. Trimming stripped 3 bases from V and 6 bases from J, with 17 bases between. The CDR3 coding sequence is TGTGCCAGCAGTGATTACGGCAGGGATCCCCATGGCTACACCTTC. Encoded protein: CASSDYGRDPHGYTF.

This clonotype came up a few times. The chain carries TRBV9 and TRBJ2-1; 11 bases line up with TRBD2. J was trimmed by 6 bases and V by 3 bases; bases with no gene match: 5. The CDR3 runs to 15 residues. The germline gives CDR1 SGDLS, CDR2 YYNGEE. The CDR3 bases are TGTGCCAGCAGCGAGCCCCTAGCGGGGGGCAATGAGCAGTTCTTC. Encoded protein: CASSEPLAGGNEQFF.